This record looks at one TCR beta chain sequence and its context. Its target is unknown. Germline V gene data show CDR1 as LNHDA and CDR2 as SQIVND (reference sequence). V was clipped by 7 bases and J by 0 bases, with 15 bases between them. The CDR3 has 15 amino acids. Produced via immunoSEQ multiplex PCR; TCRdb's table is partial and in-frame only. The sample shows 45,000 to 60,000 clones, more than 75% of them seen only once. This sample stems from a study of a mutant IDH1 vaccine in newly diagnosed glioma. Study information: First vaccine doses came 4-6 weeks after radiotherapy alone, or with temozolomide cycles. Radiotherapy, temozolomide, or both had been given previously, and both were given to most.

The time point denotes: week 35, safety follow-up. Every single dose of the vaccine, 300 ug of mutant IDH1 20-mer peptide, came with topical imiquimod. This sample comprised PBMCs, obtained from a glioma patient whose treatment included an IDH1 peptide vaccine. The clonotype was recovered from a middle-aged woman with glioma. This chain links TRBV19 with TRBJ1-1; D unresolved. The CDR3 sequence is CASTPGRRMNTEAFF. In DNA form, the CDR3 reads TGTGCCAGTACCCCGGGTAGAAGGATGAACACTGAAGCTTTCTTT. Using reference TRBV19 and TRBJ1-1 for the parts outside the CDR3, the full variable domain is DGGITQSPKYLFRKEGQNVTLSCEQNLNHDAMYWYRQDPGQGLRLIYYSQIVNDFQKGDIAEGYSVSREKKESFPLTVTSAQKNPTAFYLCASTPGRRMNTEAFFGQGTRLTVV.